The next 11 T cell receptor beta chains were all read from a single sample in a study of cytotoxic CD8 clonotypes in ibrutinib-treated CLL. Data came from immunoSEQ multiplex PCR; TCRdb stores just in-frame clones and leaves some out. The sample lists 15,000 or so clones, 65% to 70% occurring once. This material consisted of PBMCs, taken before ibrutinib treatment. The receptor set was obtained from a human donor with chronic lymphocytic leukemia.

The rearrangement joins TRBV9 to TRBJ2-1; 7 bases line up with TRBD2. CDR1 and CDR2 from the germline V gene are SGDLS and YYNGEE. J was trimmed by 4 bases and V by 2 bases; bases with no gene match: 6. This CDR3 spans 15 amino acids. CDR3 in amino acids: CASSVRLAEYNEQFF. CDR3 nucleotide sequence: TGTGCCAGCAGCGTTCGACTAGCTGAATACAATGAGCAGTTCTTC.

The V call is TRBV19, the J call TRBJ1-3; D ambiguous. The CDR3 sequence is 17 residues long. The V end lost 3 bases, the J end lost 3 bases, and 18 bases lay between the germline ends. From germline, CDR1 is LNHDA and CDR2 SQIVND (reference sequence). The CDR3, as DNA: TGTGCCAGTAGTATGGACCCCCCGGTGGAGGGTGGAAACACCATATATTTT. Amino acid sequence: CASSMDPPVEGGNTIYF.

A remark on this clone: It is unclear where the CDR3 begins or ends on the DNA, so no DNA is shown, and the CDR3 is as TCRdb lists it. The chain is built from TRBV21-1 and TRBJ1-2. TRBV21-1 is listed as a pseudogene. The CDR3 is made up of 16 amino acids, end residues included. CDR3 amino acids: CASSTQWAGGNYGYTF.

The chain is built from TRBV5-6 and TRBJ1-2; TRBD1 matches 7 bases. The trim removed 6 bases at V and 5 bases at J, leaving 10 bases unmatched. CDR3 length equals 14 residues. The germline CDR1 and CDR2 sequences are SGHDT and YYEEEE. The CDR3 region is CASKSRGNTYGYTF. The CDR3 DNA reads TGTGCCAGCAAAAGCAGGGGGAATACTTATGGCTACACCTTC. Drawing the rest from reference TRBV5-6 and TRBJ1-2, the complete variable domain is DAGVTQSPTHLIKTRGQQVTLRCSPKSGHDTVSWYQQALGQGPQFIFQYYEEEERQRGNFPDRFSGHQFPNYSSELNVNALLLGDSALYLCASKSRGNTYGYTFGSGTRLTVV.

The gene calls are TRBV5-1 and TRBJ2-3; TRBD1 aligns across 10 bases. The germline V gene encodes CDR1 SGHRS and CDR2 YFSETQ. This CDR3 is 16 amino acids long. Trimming took 4 bases from V and 2 from J; bases not matched to a gene: 7. Written as DNA, the CDR3 is TGCGCCAGCAGCCCAAGACAGGGGGCCTTCACAGATACGCAGTATTTT. Translation: CASSPRQGAFTDTQYF. The entire variable domain, with the rest obtained from reference TRBV5-1 and TRBJ2-3, is as follows: KAGVTQTPRYLIKTRGQQVTLSCSPISGHRSVSWYQQTPGQGLQFLFEYFSETQRNKGNFPGRFSGRQFSNSRSEMNVSTLELGDSALYLCASSPRQGAFTDTQYFGPGTRLTVL.

The chain employs TRBV5-1 and TRBJ2-7; D is unclear. Trimming pared 0 bases from V and 7 bases from J, leaving 5 bases between. The CDR3 has 11 residues. Germline values: CDR1 SGHRS, CDR2 YFSETQ. The CDR3, as DNA: TGCGCCAGCAGCTTGGCGGAAGAGCAGTACTTC. Amino acids: CASSLAEEQYF.

This chain uses TRBV30 with TRBJ2-7, with TRBD1 matching over 7 bases. J lost 3 bases, V lost 5 bases, and 4 bases had no gene match. CDR3 length: 12 residues. In germline, CDR1 is GTSNPN, CDR2 SVGIG (reference sequence). The CDR3 region has the DNA TGTGCCTGGTGGGCAGGGGGCTACGAGCAGTACTTC. Amino acids: CAWWAGGYEQYF.

The V call is TRBV6-1, the J call TRBJ2-1; 10 bases are a match to TRBD2. The CDR3 runs 15 residues. The junction had 6 bases not matched to a gene; V was cut back by 4 bases and J by 6 bases. Germline V CDR1 and CDR2: MNHNS, SASEGT. Written as DNA, the CDR3 is TGTGCCAGCAGTGTATGGCAGCGGGAGGGCAATGAGCAGTTCTTC. Residues: CASSVWQREGNEQFF.

This clone was observed a handful of times. This sequence joins TRBV5-1 and TRBJ2-5; 7 bases are shared with TRBD2. The length of the CDR3 is 16 residues. Trimming cost V 0 bases and J 1 base; bases outside gene matches: 6. CDR1 and CDR2 (germline): SGHRS, YFSETQ. The CDR3 protein is CASSLALRGSQETQYF. Written as DNA, the CDR3 is TGCGCCAGCAGCTTGGCCTTGCGGGGGAGCCAAGAGACCCAGTACTTC.

Written as DNA, the CDR3 is TGTGCCAGTAGTATGGGTCAACCCTCCGATCAGCCCCAGCATTTT. Translated, it gives CASSMGQPSDQPQHF. The genes are TRBV19 and TRBJ1-5; D gene ambiguous. The V end lost 3 bases, the J end lost 5 bases, and 14 bases lay between the germline ends. Germline CDR1 and CDR2: LNHDA and SQIVND (reference sequence). The CDR3 consists of 15 residues.

This clone has a handful of counts. The chain carries TRBV19 and TRBJ1-5; D possibly corresponds to TRBD1 (6 bases). CDR1 is LNHDA and CDR2 is SQIVND in the germline V gene (reference sequence). This CDR3 spans 14 amino acids. V lost 4 bases to trimming and J lost 4 bases, with 11 bases between them. CDR3 bases: TGTGCCAGTAGTACGATGCAGGGGAATCAGCCCCAGCATTTT. Encoded protein: CASSTMQGNQPQHF.